The rows below give T cell receptor beta chains drawn from one sample of a study of blood T cell repertoires in COVID-19. Only in-frame clones appear in the TCRdb table, and some are missing; sequencing was by immunoSEQ multiplex PCR. The table records some 290,000 clones, 81% of them present only once. Material: peripheral blood. These receptors were obtained from a woman aged 55-69 years with active or convalescent COVID-19. Each CDR3 is given with its conserved first and last residue. A D gene is named only where the DNA matches it firmly. Only part of the rows carry a size: once, few, many, or a class if the clone is expanded.

>-|14|TRBD2|TRBV6-5|TRBJ2-3
CASSPGGSTDTQYF
TGTGCCAGCTCTCCGGGAGGTAGCACAGATACGCAGTATTTT
>-|16|TRBD1|TRBV11-3|TRBJ2-7
CASSSGTGRDTYEQYF
TGTGCCAGCAGCTCGGGGACAGGGCGGGACACCTACGAGCAGTACTTC
>-|24|-|TRBV30|TRBJ1-5
CAWSVGFWLSGYLAGVYSNQPQHF
TGTGCCTGGAGTGTAGGGTTCTGGCTTTCTGGGTATCTAGCGGGAGTCTATAGCAATCAGCCCCAGCATTTT
>-|13|-|TRBV7-9|TRBJ2-7
CASSQYRAHEQYF
TGTGCCAGCAGCCAGTACAGGGCCCACGAGCAGTACTTC
>-|12|TRBD1|TRBV28|TRBJ1-1
CASSLQGVNAFF
TGTGCCAGCAGCTTACAGGGGGTGAATGCTTTCTTT
>-|15|-|TRBV5-1|TRBJ2-1
CASSLAGQGYNEQFF
TGCGCCAGCAGCTTGGCCGGTCAGGGCTACAATGAGCAGTTCTTC
>-|14|-|TRBV5-1|TRBJ2-5
CASSLFGGLETQYF
TGCGCCAGCAGCTTGTTTGGCGGGCTAGAGACCCAGTACTTC
>-|14|TRBD1|TRBV4-2|TRBJ1-1
CASSQTGGDGTRFF
TGTGCCAGCAGTCAAACAGGGGGGGACGGCACGCGTTTCTTT
>-|16|-|TRBV9|TRBJ2-3
CASSVESSSSTDTQYF
TGTGCCAGCAGCGTAGAGTCTAGCAGTAGCACAGATACGCAGTATTTT
>-|15|TRBD2|TRBV7-2|TRBJ2-3
CASTDLGLALDTQYF
TGTGCCAGCACCGACTTAGGACTAGCGTTAGATACGCAGTATTTT
>-|17|TRBD1|TRBV4-1|TRBJ1-2
CASSPGGRGRRGDGYTF
TGCGCCAGCAGCCCGGGGGGGCGGGGGCGCAGGGGGGATGGCTACACCTTC
>-|11|-|TRBV20-1|TRBJ1-1
CSARGRGEAFF
TGCAGTGCTAGAGGTCGGGGGGAAGCTTTCTTT
>-|17|TRBD1|TRBV10-3|TRBJ1-3
CAIRRAETGGYGNTIYF
TGTGCCATCAGAAGGGCGGAGACAGGGGGCTATGGAAACACCATATATTTT
>-|14|TRBD1|TRBV6-5|TRBJ2-7
CASTDRGRIDEQYF
TGTGCCAGCACCGACAGGGGGCGCATAGACGAGCAGTACTTC
>-|15|TRBD2|TRBV30|TRBJ2-3
CAWTRLAGLTDTQYF
TGTGCCTGGACCAGACTAGCGGGGCTCACAGATACGCAGTATTTT
>-|15|-|TRBV7-9|TRBJ1-1
CASTTGGVLGTEAFF
TGTGCCAGTACTACGGGCGGGGTGCTGGGCACTGAAGCTTTCTTT
>-|12|-|TRBV6-2/TRBV6-3|TRBJ1-2
CASSDQGLGYTF
TGTGCCAGCAGTGACCAGGGGCTTGGCTACACCTTC
>once|14|TRBD1|TRBV7-9|TRBJ1-5
CASSADREAQPQHF
TGTGCCAGCAGCGCTGACAGGGAGGCGCAGCCCCAGCATTTT
>-|15|-|TRBV5-4|TRBJ2-3
CASTDPRHSAGTQYF
TGTGCCAGCACCGACCCCCGCCATAGCGCGGGTACGCAGTATTTT
>-|16|TRBD1|TRBV2|TRBJ1-2
CASSEAVGGSVYGYTF
TGTGCCAGCAGTGAAGCAGTAGGGGGCAGTGTGTATGGCTACACCTTC
>few|19|-|TRBV5-1|TRBJ2-2
CASSLGPPGGGRNTGELFF
TGCGCCAGCAGCTTGGGGCCACCCGGCGGGGGCCGGAACACCGGGGAGCTGTTTTTT
>once|14|TRBD1|TRBV28|TRBJ1-4
CASSQGGPNEKLFF
TGTGCCAGCAGCCAGGGGGGACCTAATGAAAAACTGTTTTTT
>few|16|-|TRBV5-1|TRBJ1-4
CASSLAPGRGNEKLFF
TGCGCCAGCAGCTTGGCCCCGGGGCGGGGAAATGAAAAACTGTTTTTT
>-|16|-|TRBV24-1|TRBJ1-1
CATSDLKGQLNTEAFF
TGTGCCACCAGTGATTTAAAAGGACAGCTGAACACTGAAGCTTTCTTT
>-|16|TRBD2|TRBV5-4|TRBJ2-1
CASSFSPGGPYNEQFF
TGTGCCAGCAGCTTCTCTCCGGGGGGTCCCTACAATGAGCAGTTCTTC
>-|17|TRBD2|TRBV27|TRBJ2-3
CASSLSWTSGVTDTQYF
TGTGCCAGCAGTTTATCATGGACTAGCGGGGTAACAGATACGCAGTATTTT
>-|14|TRBD1|TRBV7-9|TRBJ2-7
CASSKTGGEIEQYF
TGTGCCAGCAGCAAGACAGGGGGAGAGATCGAGCAGTACTTC
>-|13|TRBD1|TRBV11-2|TRBJ1-1
CASSLGQGGQAFF
TGTGCCAGCAGCCTAGGACAGGGAGGCCAGGCTTTCTTT